A single sample is the source of the 8 T cell receptor beta chains below, sequenced in a study of control samples from healthy donors and cancer patients (dated by TCRdb to 2020 to 2022). Preparation of the library involved the immunoSEQ multiplex PCR assay. TCRdb mirrors the immuneACCESS table, restricted to in-frame sequences. Some clones are absent from its copies; in checked studies, under half trace to an unresolved V gene, and the reason for the others is unknown. This sample's table lists under 200,000 clones. The top ten clonotypes cover roughly 2% of the sample. Sequenced: blood. These receptors all stem from a woman aged 25 to 39 in good health.

The rearrangement links TRBV28 to TRBJ1-1; possible D gene TRBD1, 5 bases. Germline CDR1 and CDR2: MDHEN and SYDVKM. V was pared by 2 bases and J by 1 base, with 5 bases between. The CDR3 length is 13 residues. The CDR3 region is CASSLGGNTEAFF. DNA for the CDR3: TGTGCCAGCAGTTTAGGGGGGAACACTGAAGCTTTCTTT.

The chain couples TRBV7-9 to TRBJ2-1; D remains ambiguous. Deletions cut 4 bases from V and 12 bases from J, with 10 bases between. CDR1 SEHNR and CDR2 FQNEAQ come from the germline V gene (reference sequence). This CDR3 contains 11 residues. The CDR3 DNA reads as TGTGCCAGCAGCTACGAAGGCCGGCAGTTCTTC. Translating it yields CASSYEGRQFF. Together with reference TRBV7-9 and TRBJ2-1, the CDR3 gives the full variable domain: DTGVSQNPRHKITKRGQNVTFRCDPISEHNRLYWYRQTLGQGPEFLTYFQNEAQLEKSRLLSDRFSAERPKGSFSTLEIQRTEQGDSAMYLCASSYEGRQFFGPGTRLTVL.

This chain joins TRBV28 and TRBJ2-5; tentative D call: TRBD2 (7 bases). CDR3 length equals 14 residues. The germline gives CDR1 MDHEN, CDR2 SYDVKM. Trimming left V 4 bases short and J 4 bases short, with 13 bases between. The CDR3 sequence: CASSWGGAGETQYF. As DNA, the CDR3 is TGTGCCAGCAGTTGGGGGGGCGCCGGAGAGACCCAGTACTTC.

CDR3 sequence reads: CASSQEGGMVEKLFF. CDR3 nucleotides: TGCGCCAGCAGCCAAGAGGGGGGAATGGTTGAAAAACTGTTTTTT. The chain carries TRBV4-1 and TRBJ1-4; D possibly corresponds to TRBD1 (5 bases). Germline V gene sequence: CDR1 MGHRA, CDR2 YSYEKL. Trimming took 0 bases from V and 7 from J, leaving 12 bases between them. This CDR3 has 15 amino acids.

This chain connects TRBV14 to TRBJ2-7; D may be TRBD1 (5 bases). Trimming shortened V by 0 bases and J by 2 bases, and 20 bases separated the two germline ends. The CDR3 is made up of 18 amino acids. Germline lookup yields CDR1 SGHDN and CDR2 FVKESK. The CDR3: CASSQESDLRDSPYEQYF. The DNA for the CDR3 is TGTGCCAGCAGCCAAGAGAGTGACTTAAGAGACAGTCCCTACGAGCAGTACTTC.

This chain uses TRBV28 with TRBJ1-4, with unresolved D. The germline V gene encodes CDR1 MDHEN and CDR2 SYDVKM. Trimming took off 8 bases at V and 1 base at J, with 5 bases between the two ends. CDR3 length equals 12 residues. The CDR3 loop reads CASSETNEKLFF. CDR3 bases: TGTGCCAGCTCGGAAACTAATGAAAAACTGTTTTTT. Full variable domain (outside the CDR3, taken from reference TRBV28 and TRBJ1-4): DVKVTQSSRYLVKRTGEKVFLECVQDMDHENMFWYRQDPGLGLRLIYFSYDVKMKEKGDIPEGYSVSREKKERFSLILESASTNQTSMYLCASSETNEKLFFGSGTQLSVL.

The chain uses TRBV12-3 or TRBV12-4 and TRBJ1-2, with D possibly matching TRBD1 (6 bases). V gave up 6 bases and J gave up 6 bases, with 14 bases separating them. This CDR3 is built from 13 residues. The CDR3 DNA reads as TGTGCCAGCAGACCTCAGGGGTCTAATGGCTACACCTTC. This codes for CASRPQGSNGYTF.

The rearrangement links TRBV10-2 to TRBJ1-6; 7 positions match TRBD1. V was clipped by 9 bases and J by 6 bases; unmatched bases: 11. The CDR3 is 15 amino acids. The germline V gene has CDR1 WSHSY and CDR2 SAAADI. CDR3 DNA: TGCGCCAGTAGACGGAACCGGGACAGTAATTCACCCCTCCACTTT. Translation: CASRRNRDSNSPLHF.